The 16 T cell receptor beta chains given below trace back to one sample, sequenced in a study of blood T cell repertoires in COVID-19. TCRdb's table, derived via immunoSEQ multiplex PCR, lists solely in-frame clones and lacks some. The data show about 140,000 clones, approximately 80% seen once. The specimen was peripheral blood. The receptors derive from a woman aged 80 or over with active or convalescent COVID-19.

The chain links TRBV3-1 (or the pseudogene TRBV3-2) to TRBJ2-3; TRBD2 agrees at 8 bases. CDR1 is LGHDT and CDR2 is YNNKEL in the germline V gene (reference sequence). The CDR3 runs to 17 residues. V was clipped by 2 bases and J by 3 bases; unmatched bases: 10. The CDR3 loop is CASSQTRRGAGTDTQYF. CDR3 nucleotides: TGTGCCAGCAGCCAAACGAGGCGGGGGGCGGGGACAGATACGCAGTATTTT.

Worth noting for this clone: A read error may account for a junction end that differs from germline. The chain joins TRBV7-3 to TRBJ1-1, with D maybe TRBD1 (5 bases). The length of the CDR3 is 15 residues. The germline V gene has CDR1 SGHTA and CDR2 FQGTGA. DNA of the CDR3: TGTGCCAGCAGCATAACCAGGGCCATGAACACTGAAGCTTTCTTT. This encodes CASSITRAMNTEAFF.

The rearrangement uses TRBV6-2 or TRBV6-3 and TRBJ1-4; possibly TRBD1 for D (5 bases). V was trimmed by 5 bases and J by 0 bases, leaving 22 bases between them. Germline CDR1 reads MNHEY; CDR2 reads SVGEGT. The CDR3 contains 19 residues. CDR3: CASSDLQRSGVATNEKLFF. CDR3 bases: TGTGCCAGCAGTGACCTACAACGATCGGGGGTCGCAACTAATGAAAAACTGTTTTTT.

This chain connects TRBV5-1 to TRBJ2-1; TRBD2 is a possible D gene (5 bases). There are 19 residues in the CDR3. The germline gives CDR1 SGHRS, CDR2 YFSETQ. V was clipped by 4 bases and J by 6 bases, with 29 bases between them. The CDR3 DNA reads as TGCGCCAGCAGCCGAGACCCCTACCAGGACTTCGAAACCCCCAATGAGCAGTTCTTC. Amino acid sequence: CASSRDPYQDFETPNEQFF.

The CDR3 loop is CAWSHRVEKLFF. For the CDR3, the DNA is TGTGCCTGGAGCCACAGGGTGGAAAAACTGTTTTTT. This sequence joins TRBV30 and TRBJ1-4; D may be TRBD1 (6 bases). The germline CDR1 and CDR2 sequences are GTSNPN and SVGIG (reference sequence). There are 12 residues in the CDR3. Trimming took off 3 bases at V and 8 bases at J, with 10 bases between the two ends.

This chain uses TRBV24-1 with TRBJ1-6; 9 nucleotides line up with TRBD1. With V trimmed by 10 bases and J by 7 bases, 4 bases remained unmatched. CDR1 is KGHDR and CDR2 is SFDVKD in the germline V gene. This CDR3 spans 13 amino acids. In DNA, the CDR3 is TGTGCCACAAGACAGGGGGTAAATTCACCCCTCCACTTT. This codes for CATRQGVNSPLHF.

This clone appeared a few times. The V gene is TRBV7-9, the J gene TRBJ2-5; 7 bases agree with TRBD1. Germline assignment: CDR1 SEHNR and CDR2 FQNEAQ (reference sequence). The CDR3 has 14 amino acids. V lost 1 base to trimming and J lost 3 bases; unmatched junction nucleotides: 2. The CDR3 DNA reads TGTGCCAGCAGCTTAGACAGGGGTGAAGAGACCCAGTACTTC. Protein: CASSLDRGEETQYF.

The rearrangement joins TRBV10-1 to TRBJ2-1, with TRBD2 matching 8 bases. CDR1 WNHNN and CDR2 SYGVQD come from the germline V gene (reference sequence). Trimming took 4 bases from V and 2 from J; bases not matched to a gene: 4. The CDR3 has 15 amino acids. The DNA for the CDR3 is TGCGCCAGCAGTGCACTTAGCGGGGCCTACAATGAGCAGTTCTTC. Translation gives CASSALSGAYNEQFF.

The V and J genes are TRBV28 and TRBJ2-6; D is possibly TRBD1 (6 bases). The CDR3 totals 15 residues. Germline CDR1 and CDR2: MDHEN and SYDVKM. Trimming stripped 6 bases from V and 0 bases from J, with 9 bases between. The CDR3 nucleotides are TGTGCCAGCAGCCTGACAGGCTCTGGGGCCAACGTCCTGACTTTC. This gives the protein CASSLTGSGANVLTF.

This rearrangement joins TRBV2 to TRBJ1-2, with D uncertain. The germline CDR1 and CDR2 sequences are SNHLY and FYNNEI. The CDR3 has 13 amino acids. Trimming cost V 7 bases and J 1 base, with 10 bases left between them. The CDR3 loop is CASMFGRNYGYTF. The CDR3 bases are TGTGCCAGCATGTTTGGGCGTAACTATGGCTACACCTTC.

By proportion, this clone is medium-sized. The chain uses TRBV19 and TRBJ2-1, with 9 bases aligning to TRBD1. The V gene's germline CDR1 is LNHDA and CDR2 SQIVND (reference sequence). The J segment lost 1 base and the V segment lost 5 bases, leaving 3 bases of the junction unmatched. The CDR3 runs to 15 residues. DNA for the CDR3: TGTGCCAGTAGTTTTGGACAGGGGTCCTACAATGAGCAGTTCTTC. Its protein is CASSFGQGSYNEQFF.

The V call is TRBV3-1 (or the pseudogene TRBV3-2), the J call TRBJ2-3, with 11 bases matching TRBD2. There are 16 residues in the CDR3. Trimming at V came to 4 bases and at J to 1 base, leaving 4 bases not matched to a gene. Germline CDR1 and CDR2: LGHDT and YNNKEL (reference sequence). The CDR3: CASSRLAGIGTDTQYF. In DNA, the CDR3 is TGTGCCAGCAGCCGACTAGCGGGGATCGGCACAGATACGCAGTATTTT.

DNA of the CDR3: TGTGCCAGTAGTATGGGACTAGCGGGGTTCGCTAGCACAGATACGCAGTATTTT. It yields the protein CASSMGLAGFASTDTQYF. The chain joins TRBV19 to TRBJ2-3, with TRBD2 identical over 13 bases. The CDR3 has 18 residues. CDR1 is LNHDA, CDR2 SQIVND, per germline (reference sequence). The trim removed 3 bases at V and 0 bases at J, leaving 6 bases unmatched.

The genes are TRBV4-3 and TRBJ2-3, with D possibly matching TRBD2 (5 bases). This CDR3 region has 15 residues. The germline V gene has CDR1 LGHNA and CDR2 YSLEER. With 0 bases removed from V and 6 bases from J, the gap between germline ends came to 13 bases. The CDR3 region is CASSQDVRGGDTQYF. The DNA for the CDR3 is TGCGCCAGCAGCCAAGACGTCCGGGGTGGGGATACGCAGTATTTT.

The chain couples TRBV11-3 to TRBJ2-5; possibly TRBD1 for D (5 bases). The CDR3 runs 13 residues. Per germline, CDR1 SGHNT and CDR2 YENEEA. V dropped 6 bases and J dropped 4 bases, with 12 bases sitting between them. CDR3 in DNA: TGTGCCAGCAGTCCAGGGTATAGAGAGACCCAGTACTTC. This sequence encodes CASSPGYRETQYF. The variable domain in full, completed from reference TRBV11-3 and TRBJ2-5, reads EAGVVQSPRYKIIEKKQPVAFWCNPISGHNTLYWYLQNLGQGPELLIRYENEEAVDDSQLPKDRFSAERLKGVDSTLKIQPAELGDSAVYLCASSPGYRETQYFGPGTRLLVL.

In its sample, this clone was seen a few times. V and J are TRBV7-9 and TRBJ1-1; D is possibly TRBD1 (6 bases). This CDR3 is built from 14 residues. The germline gives CDR1 SEHNR, CDR2 FQNEAQ (reference sequence). The V end was cut by 2 bases, the J end by 6 bases, with 13 bases between. The CDR3 DNA reads as TGTGCCAGCAGCTTATCGGGACACATGTCTGAAGCTTTCTTT. Its translation: CASSLSGHMSEAFF.